The 21 T cell receptor beta chains presented below share a single source sample, sequenced in a study of T cells in Graves' hyperthyroidism and ophthalmopathy. Researchers amplified the TCR beta CDR3 regions from RNA transcripts. TCR CDR3 regions were first amplified by RT-PCR with HTBI primers. MiXCR, applied by TCRdb to the multiplex PCR reads, yields one record per CDR3 protein. Of 650,000 to 850,000 distinct CDR3 sequences in the sample, 18% are singletons; the top ten hold 15% to 20%. Material: blood. These receptors originate from a woman aged 45-60 years with Graves' hyperthyroidism that later progressed to Graves' ophthalmopathy.

J is TRBJ1-2 and V is TRBV6-5; possible D gene TRBD1, 5 bases. This CDR3 spans 14 amino acids. V gave up 2 bases and J gave up 2 bases, with 9 bases separating them. Germline CDR1 reads MNHEY; CDR2 reads SVGAGI. The CDR3 DNA sequence: TGTGCCAGCAGTTACGACAGTGTCAACTATGGCTACACCTTC. Translated: CASSYDSVNYGYTF.

In this sample, this clonotype turned up many times. The genes are TRBV3-1 and TRBJ2-3; 7 bases align to TRBD2. In germline, CDR1 is LGHDT, CDR2 YNNKEL (reference sequence). The CDR3 covers 15 residues. J lost 4 bases, V lost 0 bases, and 4 bases had no gene match. CDR3 sequence: CASSQDMAGADTQYF. The CDR3 nucleotides are TGTGCCAGCAGCCAAGATATGGCGGGGGCAGATACGCAGTATTTT.

This clonotype was observed many times. The genes are TRBV20-1 and TRBJ1-4; 8 positions agree with TRBD1. From germline, CDR1 is DFQATT and CDR2 SNEGSKA (reference sequence). The CDR3 has 14 residues. V lost 5 bases, J lost 5 bases, and 7 bases stayed unmatched. DNA for the CDR3: TGCAGTGCTTACGGACAGGGCGGAAATGAAAAACTGTTTTTT. Protein: CSAYGQGGNEKLFF.

The J gene is TRBJ1-5, the V gene TRBV27; no clear D. CDR1 is MNHEY and CDR2 is SMNVEV in the germline V gene (reference sequence). The V end was cut by 2 bases, the J end by 6 bases, with 11 bases between. The CDR3 extends over 14 amino acids. The CDR3 protein is CASSLGGVGQPQHF. The CDR3 DNA is TGTGCCAGCAGTTTAGGTGGTGTGGGTCAGCCCCAGCATTTT.

The table lists this clonotype with a few counts. CDR3 loop: CASSLEPGQGADTQYF. In DNA, the CDR3 is TGCGCCAGCAGCCTCGAACCGGGACAGGGAGCAGATACGCAGTATTTT. The rearrangement links TRBV5-1 to TRBJ2-3; 9 nucleotides line up with TRBD1. The CDR3 covers 16 residues. J gave up 4 bases and V 4 bases, and 10 bases lay outside the gene matches. Germline CDR1 reads SGHRS; CDR2 reads YFSETQ.

The chain is built from TRBV11-3 and TRBJ1-1; D remains ambiguous. Germline loops: CDR1 SGHNT, CDR2 YENEEA. The V end was cut by 1 base, the J end by 5 bases, with 14 bases between. The CDR3 contains 15 residues. CDR3 region: CASSLVAEFTTEAFF. CDR3 sequence (DNA): TGTGCCAGCAGCTTAGTTGCAGAGTTCACAACTGAAGCTTTCTTT.

CDR3 protein: CASSGGSAQETQYF. CDR3 coding DNA: TGTGCCAGCAGCGGGGGGAGCGCTCAGGAGACCCAGTACTTC. The rearrangement uses TRBV7-2 and TRBJ2-5; possibly TRBD2 for D (6 bases). Per the germline V gene, CDR1 is SGHTA and CDR2 is FQGNSA. The V end was cut by 5 bases, the J end by 5 bases, with 15 bases between. This CDR3 region has 14 residues.

This clonotype was counted many times. The chain employs TRBV2 and TRBJ2-3, with TRBD2 matching over 7 bases. Germline V CDR1 and CDR2: SNHLY, FYNNEI. The CDR3 sequence is 15 residues long. V lost 8 bases, J lost 3 bases, and 11 bases stayed unmatched. The DNA for the CDR3 is TGTGCCAGCCTCGAGACGGCGGGGGATACAGATACGCAGTATTTT. The encoded protein is CASLETAGDTDTQYF.

This clonotype was seen repeatedly, ten times or more. V and J are TRBV5-6 and TRBJ1-1; D may be TRBD1 (6 bases). This CDR3 spans 15 amino acids. Germline CDR1 reads SGHDT; CDR2 reads YYEEEE. Trimming stripped 7 bases from V and 1 base from J, with 17 bases between. CDR3 nucleotides: TGTGCCAGCTACCTGCTTGGGGGGGCGAACACTGAAGCTTTCTTT. Translating it yields CASYLLGGANTEAFF.

The chain combines TRBV2 with TRBJ1-6; no firm D call. This CDR3 has 11 amino acids. The V gene's germline CDR1 is SNHLY and CDR2 FYNNEI. V lost 7 bases, J lost 10 bases, and 8 bases lay in between. CDR3 region: CASTLGSPLHF. In DNA form, the CDR3 reads TGTGCCAGCACGCTCGGATCACCCCTCCACTTT.

This clonotype has at least ten counts. The chain has TRBV28 and TRBJ1-4; TRBD1 might be the D (5 bases). The germline V gene has CDR1 MDHEN and CDR2 SYDVKM. The CDR3 loop spans 13 amino acids. V shed 2 bases and J shed 8 bases, with 9 bases lying between them. This CDR3 is CASSLRGFEKLFF. The CDR3 region has the DNA TGTGCCAGCAGTTTAAGGGGTTTCGAAAAACTGTTTTTT.

This clonotype has ten or more counts. This sequence joins TRBV18 and TRBJ1-5; unclear D gene. Trimming pared 0 bases from V and 7 bases from J, leaving 10 bases between. This CDR3 comprises 14 residues. CDR1 is KGHSH and CDR2 is LQKENI in the germline V gene. The CDR3 DNA is TGTGCCAGCTCACCACCGACGTTGGCCCAGCCCCAGCATTTT. This encodes CASSPPTLAQPQHF. Together with reference TRBV18 and TRBJ1-5, the CDR3 gives the full variable domain: NAGVMQNPRHLVRRRGQEARLRCSPMKGHSHVYWYRQLPEEGLKFMVYLQKENIIDESGMPKERFSAEFPKEGPSILRIQQVVRGDSAAYFCASSPPTLAQPQHFGDGTRLSIL.

This clonotype came up a few times. This sequence joins TRBV20-1 and TRBJ1-2; a weak D match, TRBD1 (5 bases). The V end lost 5 bases, the J end lost 0 bases, and 22 bases lay between the germline ends. The CDR3 length is 17 residues. Germline V gene lookup returns CDR1 DFQATT and CDR2 SNEGSKA (reference sequence). CDR3 DNA: TGCAGTGCTGATGGTTGGGACCGGGCAGGGACTAACTATGGCTACACCTTC. Translation: CSADGWDRAGTNYGYTF.

This clonotype was found a few times. The chain couples TRBV19 to TRBJ2-2; D unclear. The CDR3 covers 18 residues. The ends were cut back, 0 bases at V and 0 bases at J, with 14 bases in the middle. Germline CDR1 and CDR2: LNHDA and SQIVND (reference sequence). The CDR3 DNA reads TGTGCCAGTAGTATAGATCCCCCCACGCCAACGAACACCGGGGAGCTGTTTTTT. Its protein is CASSIDPPTPTNTGELFF.

This clonotype was detected many times. This chain uses TRBV12-3 or TRBV12-4 with TRBJ1-2; D is unclear. The CDR3 length is 15 residues. The ends were cut back, 1 base at V and 4 bases at J, with 13 bases in the middle. CDR3: CASSLDGLLLYGYTF. DNA of the CDR3: TGTGCCAGCAGTTTAGACGGATTACTCCTCTATGGCTACACCTTC.

This sequence joins TRBV19 and TRBJ1-1; D may be TRBD1 (5 bases). The CDR3 consists of 14 residues. Deletions cut 2 bases from V and 4 bases from J, with 11 bases between. Germline V lookup: CDR1 LNHDA, CDR2 SQIVND (reference sequence). CDR3 loop: CASSISGGFTEAFF. CDR3 DNA: TGTGCCAGTAGTATAAGCGGGGGATTCACTGAAGCTTTCTTT. The full variable domain, rest sourced from reference TRBV19 and TRBJ1-1, is DGGITQSPKYLFRKEGQNVTLSCEQNLNHDAMYWYRQDPGQGLRLIYYSQIVNDFQKGDIAEGYSVSREKKESFPLTVTSAQKNPTAFYLCASSISGGFTEAFFGQGTRLTVV.

This clonotype has ten or more counts. The chain has TRBV12-3 or TRBV12-4 and TRBJ1-1; a weak D match, TRBD1 (5 bases). This CDR3 region has 14 residues. V was trimmed by 1 base and J by 0 bases, leaving 6 bases between them. CDR3 residues: CASSLGTMNTEAFF. CDR3 coding DNA: TGTGCCAGCAGTTTAGGGACAATGAACACTGAAGCTTTCTTT.

This clonotype was seen repeatedly, ten times or more. The chain uses TRBV12-3 or TRBV12-4 and TRBJ1-2; no definite D call. The CDR3 loop spans 15 amino acids. V gave up 7 bases and J gave up 4 bases, with 19 bases separating them. Here the CDR3 DNA reads TGTGCCAGCACCCACGAAGAGGGCCGACCCTATGGCTACACCTTC. Encoded protein: CASTHEEGRPYGYTF.

The chain combines TRBV7-2 with TRBJ1-5, with no clear D. CDR1 and CDR2 (germline): SGHTA, FQGNSA. V dropped 6 bases and J dropped 0 bases, with 12 bases sitting between them. This CDR3 region has 15 residues. The CDR3 is CASSVTAHSNQPQHF. In DNA, the CDR3 is TGTGCCAGCAGTGTTACTGCGCATAGCAATCAGCCCCAGCATTTT.

This clonotype occurred many times. CDR3 residues: CASSPGGGNTEAFF. The CDR3, as DNA: TGTGCCAGCTCACCGGGGGGAGGGAACACTGAAGCTTTCTTT. The chain recombines TRBV18 with TRBJ1-1; TRBD1 might be the D (5 bases). The CDR3 is 14 amino acids. Trimming left V 3 bases short and J 1 base short, with 9 bases between. Germline V CDR1 and CDR2: KGHSH, LQKENI.

This clonotype was observed a few times. The chain uses TRBV29-1 and TRBJ2-1; 7 bases align to TRBD2. V lost 4 bases, J lost 8 bases, and 2 bases stayed unmatched. CDR3 length: 11 residues. Germline CDR1 is SQVTM and CDR2 is ANQGSEA. CDR3 region: CSVGRGDEQFF. The DNA for the CDR3 is TGCAGCGTTGGTCGGGGGGATGAGCAGTTCTTC.